The rows below give T cell receptor beta chains drawn from one sample of a study of blood T cell repertoires in COVID-19. Here immunoSEQ multiplex PCR was the method, and the copy in TCRdb shows in-frame clones only, minus some. The table lists 210,000 or so clones, roughly 90% of them singletons, with approximately 2.6% in the top ten. Sequencing was done on a sample of peripheral blood. These receptors originate from a woman aged 60-75 years with acute or convalescent COVID-19. Both conserved end residues are part of each CDR3. Fields, in order: V gene, clone size, J gene, D gene, CDR3 DNA, CDR3 protein. The D gene is left open where the match is weak. Clone size is not always given. Where it is, it says once, few, many or a class for expanded clones.

v_call: TRBV20-1; clone_size: few; j_call: TRBJ2-5; d_call: TRBD2; cdr3_nt: TGCAGTGCTAGTGTGAGGGAGGGCCTGGAGACCCAGTACTTC; cdr3_aa: CSASVREGLETQYF
v_call: TRBV10-1; clone_size: NA; j_call: TRBJ1-5; d_call: TRBD1; cdr3_nt: TGCGCCAGCCCGGGACAGGTACGACTCGGAAGCAATCAGCCCCAGCATTTT; cdr3_aa: CASPGQVRLGSNQPQHF
v_call: TRBV10-3; clone_size: NA; j_call: TRBJ1-1; d_call: NA; cdr3_nt: TGTGCCATCAGTCAACAGGAAACTGAAGCTTTCTTT; cdr3_aa: CAISQQETEAFF
v_call: TRBV20-1; clone_size: NA; j_call: TRBJ1-2; d_call: NA; cdr3_nt: TGCAGTGCTAGTCACCAGGGCACTAACTATGGCTACACCTTC; cdr3_aa: CSASHQGTNYGYTF
v_call: TRBV15; clone_size: NA; j_call: TRBJ1-2; d_call: NA; cdr3_nt: TGTGCCACCAGCCCGGGGACTAACTATGGCTACACCTTC; cdr3_aa: CATSPGTNYGYTF
v_call: TRBV19; clone_size: NA; j_call: TRBJ1-5; d_call: NA; cdr3_nt: TGTGCCAGTAGCCTGGACAGAAGTAGCAATCAGCCCCAGCATTTT; cdr3_aa: CASSLDRSSNQPQHF
v_call: TRBV19; clone_size: NA; j_call: TRBJ1-2; d_call: NA; cdr3_nt: TGTGCCAGTAGTATTTCGGCAGGTGATTTTGGCTACACCTTC; cdr3_aa: CASSISAGDFGYTF
v_call: TRBV2; clone_size: NA; j_call: TRBJ1-2; d_call: TRBD1; cdr3_nt: TGTGCCAGCACCTCCACAGGGGGCTCTGGCTACACCTTC; cdr3_aa: CASTSTGGSGYTF
v_call: TRBV7-9; clone_size: NA; j_call: TRBJ2-7; d_call: NA; cdr3_nt: TGTGCCAGCAGCTTATTGGTAGGGCAGGGAAGCTACGAGCAGTACTTC; cdr3_aa: CASSLLVGQGSYEQYF
v_call: TRBV9; clone_size: once; j_call: TRBJ2-3; d_call: TRBD2; cdr3_nt: TGTGCCAGCAGCGTAAGGCCCGGGAGGGCCGGCACAGATACGCAGTATTTT; cdr3_aa: CASSVRPGRAGTDTQYF
v_call: TRBV4-3; clone_size: NA; j_call: TRBJ1-4; d_call: NA; cdr3_nt: TGCGCCAGCAGCCAAGAGGTAGGAGCAACTAATGAAAAACTGTTTTTT; cdr3_aa: CASSQEVGATNEKLFF
v_call: TRBV7-9; clone_size: NA; j_call: TRBJ1-5; d_call: NA; cdr3_nt: TGTGCCAGCAGCCCCGGGGGAAACAATCAGCCCCAGCATTTT; cdr3_aa: CASSPGGNNQPQHF
v_call: TRBV7-9; clone_size: NA; j_call: TRBJ1-1; d_call: NA; cdr3_nt: TGTGCCAGCAGCTTAACCGGGGGGGCTGAAGCTTTCTTT; cdr3_aa: CASSLTGGAEAFF
v_call: TRBV7-7; clone_size: NA; j_call: TRBJ2-5; d_call: TRBD2; cdr3_nt: TGTGCTAGCAGCTTCTCTCGCCTCCGAAGCGGGGGGGATGAGACCCAGTACTTC; cdr3_aa: CASSFSRLRSGGDETQYF
v_call: TRBV9; clone_size: NA; j_call: TRBJ1-4; d_call: TRBD1; cdr3_nt: TGTGCCAGCAGCAAGACAGGGGGCAAAAGAGAAAAACTGTTTTTT; cdr3_aa: CASSKTGGKREKLFF
v_call: TRBV5-8; clone_size: NA; j_call: TRBJ1-3; d_call: TRBD1; cdr3_nt: TGTGCCAGCAGTTTGACCCTACAGGGGATCTTTGGAAACACCATATATTTT; cdr3_aa: CASSLTLQGIFGNTIYF
v_call: TRBV11-2; clone_size: once; j_call: TRBJ2-7; d_call: TRBD1; cdr3_nt: TGTGCCAGCAGCTTTCAAGACAGGGGAGGAAACGAGCAGTACTTC; cdr3_aa: CASSFQDRGGNEQYF
v_call: TRBV28; clone_size: NA; j_call: TRBJ2-7; d_call: NA; cdr3_nt: TGTGCCAGCAGTTTATCTGGGATGCGTCGGGGGAGCTCCTACGAGCAGTACTTC; cdr3_aa: CASSLSGMRRGSSYEQYF
v_call: TRBV19; clone_size: NA; j_call: TRBJ2-1; d_call: TRBD2; cdr3_nt: TGTGCCAGTAGTATAGTAGTTACTAGCGGATCAAATGAGCAGTTCTTC; cdr3_aa: CASSIVVTSGSNEQFF
v_call: TRBV9; clone_size: NA; j_call: TRBJ1-3; d_call: TRBD1; cdr3_nt: TGTGCCAGCAGCCGGACAGGGGGCCTAAACACCATATATTTT; cdr3_aa: CASSRTGGLNTIYF
v_call: TRBV7-9; clone_size: NA; j_call: TRBJ1-6; d_call: NA; cdr3_nt: TGTGCCAGCACCAATAGTCAGGCTTCACCCCTCCACTTT; cdr3_aa: CASTNSQASPLHF
v_call: TRBV27; clone_size: NA; j_call: TRBJ1-1; d_call: NA; cdr3_nt: TGTGCCAGCAGTTTATCCGGGGGGCTGGGAATGAACACTGAAGCTTTCTTT; cdr3_aa: CASSLSGGLGMNTEAFF
v_call: TRBV18; clone_size: NA; j_call: TRBJ1-4; d_call: TRBD1; cdr3_nt: TGTGCCAGCTCCCCGGGACAGGGGGAAAAACTGTTTTTT; cdr3_aa: CASSPGQGEKLFF
v_call: TRBV29-1; clone_size: NA; j_call: TRBJ2-7; d_call: TRBD2; cdr3_nt: TGCCGCGTTGCGGGGGGGGCGGGTAAGGCTTCCTACGAGCAGTACTTC; cdr3_aa: CRVAGGAGKASYEQYF
v_call: TRBV2; clone_size: NA; j_call: TRBJ2-7; d_call: NA; cdr3_nt: TGTGCCAGCAGGGAGGTAGGGGGGGCAGGATACGAGCAGTACTTC; cdr3_aa: CASREVGGAGYEQYF
v_call: TRBV5-6; clone_size: NA; j_call: TRBJ2-7; d_call: NA; cdr3_nt: TGTGCCAGCAGCCAACGGGGGTTTGCGGGGAACTCCTACGAGCAGTACTTC; cdr3_aa: CASSQRGFAGNSYEQYF
v_call: TRBV6-6; clone_size: NA; j_call: TRBJ1-5; d_call: NA; cdr3_nt: TGTGCCAGCAGCCCGCCCGGGGGGGCAAGTCAGCCCCAGCATTTT; cdr3_aa: CASSPPGGASQPQHF
v_call: TRBV7-2; clone_size: NA; j_call: TRBJ2-4; d_call: TRBD2; cdr3_nt: TGTGCCAGCAGCTTATCATCTAGCGGGAGTACTGGGGCCAAAAACATTCAGTACTTC; cdr3_aa: CASSLSSSGSTGAKNIQYF
v_call: TRBV6-6; clone_size: NA; j_call: TRBJ2-5; d_call: NA; cdr3_nt: TGTGCCAGCAGTTACCGGGAGACCCAGTACTTC; cdr3_aa: CASSYRETQYF
v_call: TRBV3-1/TRBV3-2; clone_size: NA; j_call: TRBJ2-3; d_call: NA; cdr3_nt: TGTGCCAGCAGCCAAGGAGCAGATACGCAGTATTTT; cdr3_aa: CASSQGADTQYF
v_call: TRBV29-1; clone_size: NA; j_call: TRBJ1-4; d_call: TRBD1; cdr3_nt: TGCAGCGTCCGGGACAGGGCTACAACTAATGAAAAACTGTTTTTT; cdr3_aa: CSVRDRATTNEKLFF
v_call: TRBV15; clone_size: NA; j_call: TRBJ2-2; d_call: TRBD1; cdr3_nt: TGTGCCACCAGCAGAGGGGACAGGACCTTCACCGGGGAGCTGTTTTTT; cdr3_aa: CATSRGDRTFTGELFF